A selection of T cell receptor beta chains follows, all from one sample in a study of cytomegalovirus exposure and HLA in healthy donors. TCRdb's table, derived via immunoSEQ multiplex PCR, lists solely in-frame clones and lacks some. Of roughly 140,000 clones listed, 73% are singletons. The material sequenced was PBMCs. The origin of the receptors is a human donor in good health. Each CDR3 is given with its conserved first and last residue.

V,J,CDR3
TRBV5-1,TRBJ1-2,CASSLTGDYGYTF
TRBV6-5,TRBJ2-2,CASSRDRNTGELFF
TRBV28,TRBJ2-1,CASSTPSAGGRNEQFF
TRBV6-1,TRBJ2-7,CATQRGLWQYF
TRBV4-1,TRBJ2-1,CASSPRLSQTTYNEQFF
TRBV27,TRBJ1-6,CATRRDRSSYNSPLHF
TRBV27,TRBJ2-1,CASSPKAGRMYNEQFF
TRBV15,TRBJ1-2,CATSMRGAGYGYTF
TRBV19,TRBJ1-4,CASSIGTGVEKLFF
TRBV19,TRBJ2-1,CASSLIAGGSYNEQFF
TRBV6-1,TRBJ1-5,CASSQQGGQPQHF
TRBV4-2,TRBJ2-7,CASSPTGPYEQYF
TRBV6-5,TRBJ2-3,CASSLAGTSPDTQYF
TRBV9,TRBJ2-5,CASSVGAGPETQYF
TRBV7-3,TRBJ2-7,CASSLTGTSREQYF
TRBV7-8,TRBJ2-1,CASSVERGLSYNEQFF
TRBV30,TRBJ2-1,CAWGPGTSGRAGEQFF
TRBV28,TRBJ2-5,CASSLSSSGGVLQYF
TRBV30,TRBJ2-7,CAWSVGLAGYEQYF
TRBV5-6,TRBJ2-4,CASSLGSPNIQYF
TRBV2,TRBJ2-1,CASSEVVLAGEQFF
TRBV6-6,TRBJ1-4,CASSYSADSTNEKLFF
TRBV4-1,TRBJ2-7,CASSQEAASELTYEQYF
TRBV5-5,TRBJ2-5,CASSQKTGVYQETQYF
TRBV25-1,TRBJ2-7,CASSHPTSGTDYEQYF
TRBV15,TRBJ2-2,CATSRQGPPNTGELFF
TRBV14,TRBJ2-3,CASSQAGIGTQYF
TRBV6-6,TRBJ2-7,CASKRDAYEQYF
TRBV5-1,TRBJ2-6,CASSLDGSSGANVLTF
TRBV11-2,TRBJ2-1,CASSLARLAGGHHEQFF
TRBV11-2,TRBJ1-4,CASSSGTQNEKLFF
TRBV7-9,TRBJ1-1,CASSPLIGQGRNTEAFF
TRBV10-1,TRBJ1-2,CASSRGQVYGYTF
TRBV18,TRBJ1-1,CASSRSTGANTEAFF
TRBV5-4,TRBJ2-5,CASSSAGLAGGGETQYF
TRBV7-6,TRBJ1-6,CASSLGDRGLESPLHF
TRBV6-4,TRBJ2-3,CASSGTGGTDTQYF
TRBV6-1,TRBJ2-7,CASSGQGDSGEQYF
TRBV7-7,TRBJ2-2,CASSRPGTGKAGELFF